This T cell receptor (beta chain) was retrieved from a study of cytomegalovirus exposure and HLA in healthy donors. Overall study results and limits: Among TCR beta chains, those listed as cytomegalovirus-associated numbered more than 150. Further analysis was carried out later, and it showed several of the most significant clusters appearing linked to common viral pathogens.

60 Vbeta and 13 Jbeta primers were used in PCR. TCRdb keeps only in-frame clones here, not all; method: immunoSEQ multiplex PCR. The table includes approximately 160,000 clones, around 70% detected once. This clone appeared a single time. Its target is unknown. Germline lookup yields CDR1 SGDLS and CDR2 YYNGEE. The CDR3 spans 13 residues. V lost 5 bases, J lost 4 bases, and 11 bases lay in between. This TCR derives from a man younger than 35 in good health and CMV-seropositive. This chain connects TRBV9 to TRBJ2-3, with D tentatively TRBD2 (6 bases). The sequencing sample was made of PBMCs. CDR3 coding DNA: TGTGCCAGCAGTGCCCTAGCGCCAGATACGCAGTATTTT. The encoded protein is CASSALAPDTQYF.